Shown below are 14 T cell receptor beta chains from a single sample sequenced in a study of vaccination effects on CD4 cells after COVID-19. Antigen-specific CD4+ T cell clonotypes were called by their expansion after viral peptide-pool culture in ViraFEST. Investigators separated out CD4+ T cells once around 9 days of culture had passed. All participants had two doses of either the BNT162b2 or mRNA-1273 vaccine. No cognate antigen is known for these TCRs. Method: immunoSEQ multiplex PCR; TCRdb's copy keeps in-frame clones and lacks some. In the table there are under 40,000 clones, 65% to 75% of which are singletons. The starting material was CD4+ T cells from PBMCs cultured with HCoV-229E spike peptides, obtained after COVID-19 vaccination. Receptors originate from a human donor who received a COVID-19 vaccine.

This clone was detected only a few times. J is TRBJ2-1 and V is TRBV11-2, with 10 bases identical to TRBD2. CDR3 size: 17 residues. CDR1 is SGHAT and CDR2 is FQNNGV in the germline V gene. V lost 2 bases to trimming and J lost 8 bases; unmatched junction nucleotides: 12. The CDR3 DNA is TGTGCCAGCAGCTTATTCTCGGGTAGCGGGAGGTCCGATGAGCAGTTCTTC. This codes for CASSLFSGSGRSDEQFF.

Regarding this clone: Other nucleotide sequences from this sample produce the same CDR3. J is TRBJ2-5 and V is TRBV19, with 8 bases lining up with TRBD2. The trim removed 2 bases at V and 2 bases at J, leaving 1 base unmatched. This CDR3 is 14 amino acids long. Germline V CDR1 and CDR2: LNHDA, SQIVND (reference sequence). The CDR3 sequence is CASSISGGQETQYF. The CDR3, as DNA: TGTGCCAGTAGTATAAGCGGGGGACAAGAGACCCAGTACTTC.

CDR3 nucleotide sequence: TGTGCCAGCAGCCGTTCGGGCGGGGGAGAAGAGCAGTACTTC. Translation: CASSRSGGGEEQYF. This chain uses TRBV7-9 with TRBJ2-7; 7 bases map to TRBD2. This CDR3 contains 14 residues. V shed 5 bases and J 7 bases; nucleotides not matched to a gene: 11. Per the germline V gene, CDR1 is SEHNR and CDR2 is FQNEAQ (reference sequence).

This CDR3 is CASSQTGNTEAFF. As DNA, the CDR3 is TGTGCCAGCAGCCAAACAGGAAACACTGAAGCTTTCTTT. This chain connects TRBV4-2 to TRBJ1-1; a possible D gene is TRBD1 (5 bases). The CDR3 runs 13 residues. Trimming removed 2 bases from V and 2 bases from J, with 6 bases in between. Germline CDR1 is LGHNA and CDR2 is YNFKEQ.

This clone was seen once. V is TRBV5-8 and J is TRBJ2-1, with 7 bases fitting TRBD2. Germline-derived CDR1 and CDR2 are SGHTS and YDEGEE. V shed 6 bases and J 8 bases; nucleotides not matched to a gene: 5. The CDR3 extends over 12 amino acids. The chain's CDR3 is CASNNRGDEQFF. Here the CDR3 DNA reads TGTGCCAGCAATAACCGGGGGGATGAGCAGTTCTTC.

CDR3 sequence reads: CAISRTGGGDSPLHF. Written as DNA, the CDR3 is TGTGCCATCAGTCGAACCGGTGGAGGAGATTCACCCCTCCACTTT. This chain uses TRBV10-3 with TRBJ1-6; no clear D. V was trimmed by 5 bases and J by 8 bases, leaving 16 bases between them. This CDR3 has 15 amino acids. CDR1 is ENHRY, CDR2 SYGVKD, per germline.

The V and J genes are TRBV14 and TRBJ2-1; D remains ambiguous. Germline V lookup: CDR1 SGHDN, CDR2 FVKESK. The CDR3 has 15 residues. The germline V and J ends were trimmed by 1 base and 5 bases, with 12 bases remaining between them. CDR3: CASSQGTGRNNEQFF. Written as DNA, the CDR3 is TGTGCCAGCAGCCAAGGAACCGGAAGGAACAATGAGCAGTTCTTC. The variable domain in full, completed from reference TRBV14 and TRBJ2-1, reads EAGVTQFPSHSVIEKGQTVTLRCDPISGHDNLYWYRRVMGKEIKFLLHFVKESKQDESGMPNNRFLAERTGGTYSTLKVQPAELEDSGVYFCASSQGTGRNNEQFFGPGTRLTVL.

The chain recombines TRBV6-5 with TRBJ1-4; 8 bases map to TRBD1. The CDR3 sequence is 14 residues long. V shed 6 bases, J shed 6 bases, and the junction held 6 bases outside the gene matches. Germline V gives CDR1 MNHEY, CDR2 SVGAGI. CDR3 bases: TGTGCCAGCAGGCCCGGGACAGGCTATGAAAAACTGTTTTTT. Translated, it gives CASRPGTGYEKLFF.

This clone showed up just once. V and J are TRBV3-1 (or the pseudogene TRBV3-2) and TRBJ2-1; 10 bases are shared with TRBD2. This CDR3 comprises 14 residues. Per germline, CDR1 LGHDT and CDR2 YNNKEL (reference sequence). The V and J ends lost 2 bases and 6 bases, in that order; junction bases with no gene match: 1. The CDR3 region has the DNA TGTGCCAGCAGCCAACCTAGCGGGGGCAATGAGCAGTTCTTC. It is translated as CASSQPSGGNEQFF.

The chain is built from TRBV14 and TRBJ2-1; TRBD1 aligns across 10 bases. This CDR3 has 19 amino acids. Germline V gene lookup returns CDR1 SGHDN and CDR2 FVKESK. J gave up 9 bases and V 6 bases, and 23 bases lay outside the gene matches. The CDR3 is CASSSIGLIGDRGLGEQFF. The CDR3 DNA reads TGTGCCAGCAGTTCTATCGGGCTTATTGGGGACAGGGGTCTTGGTGAGCAGTTCTTC.

The CDR3 reads CATSEGGASYEQYF. The CDR3, as DNA: TGTGCCACCAGTGAGGGGGGGGCCTCCTACGAGCAGTACTTC. The rearrangement uses TRBV24-1 and TRBJ2-7, with a possible D match to TRBD2 (7 bases). The V gene lost 4 bases and the J gene lost 0 bases, with 9 bases spanning the gap. The CDR3 is made up of 14 amino acids. The germline CDR1 and CDR2 sequences are KGHDR and SFDVKD.

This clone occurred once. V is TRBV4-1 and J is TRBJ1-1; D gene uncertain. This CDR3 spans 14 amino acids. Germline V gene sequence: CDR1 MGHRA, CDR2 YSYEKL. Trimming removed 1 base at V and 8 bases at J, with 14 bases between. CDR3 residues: CASSQVTPGSEAFF. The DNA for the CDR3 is TGCGCCAGCAGCCAAGTAACCCCCGGGTCCGAAGCTTTCTTT.

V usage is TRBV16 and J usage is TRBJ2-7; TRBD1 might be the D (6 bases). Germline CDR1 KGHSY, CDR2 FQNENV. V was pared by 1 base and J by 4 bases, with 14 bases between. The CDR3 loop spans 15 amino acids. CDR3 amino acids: CASSQYNAGAYEQYF. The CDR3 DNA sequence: TGTGCCAGCAGCCAATACAACGCAGGGGCTTACGAGCAGTACTTC.

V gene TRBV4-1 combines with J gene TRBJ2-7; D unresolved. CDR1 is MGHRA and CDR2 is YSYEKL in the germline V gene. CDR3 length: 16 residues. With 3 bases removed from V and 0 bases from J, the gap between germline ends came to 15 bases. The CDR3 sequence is CASSQGGGRSSYEQYF. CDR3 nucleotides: TGCGCCAGCAGCCAGGGCGGCGGACGGTCCTCCTACGAGCAGTACTTC.